This T cell receptor (beta chain) was sequenced in a study of Graves' ophthalmopathy and Graves' hyperthyroidism. The sequenced template was RNA, covering the TCR beta CDR3 region. HTBI primers were used in a first-round RT-PCR, which preceded a second-round multiplex PCR. TCRdb analysed the multiplex PCR reads with MiXCR anew, one entry per CDR3 protein. The repertoire holds 740,000 or so distinct CDR3 sequences, with approximately 40% as singletons. V gave up 4 bases and J gave up 5 bases, with 11 bases separating them. There are 13 residues in the CDR3. Per the germline V gene, CDR1 is SGHVS and CDR2 is FQNEAQ. This clonotype was detected many times.

The chain carries TRBV7-8 and TRBJ2-5; D ambiguous. The sample comprised peripheral blood. This receptor was obtained from an adult man with Graves' ophthalmopathy. CDR3: CASSSRVSETQYF. DNA of the CDR3: TGTGCCAGCAGCTCTAGGGTTTCGGAGACCCAGTACTTC.